Listed here are 9 T cell receptor beta chains from one sample, sequenced in a study of shared clonotypes between healthy human individuals. Measured with immunoSEQ multiplex PCR; TCRdb has only the in-frame clones, and not every one. The data contain 950,000 to 1,300,000 clones, under 80% of them singletons. Sequenced: memory CD4+ T cells sorted from blood. Sample subset: CD45RA-negative fraction. These receptors originate from a man aged 18 to 30 in good health.

J is TRBJ2-7 and V is TRBV19; 11 bases align to TRBD1. Losses at the gene ends were 5 bases for V and 3 bases for J; bases not matched to a gene: 9. Germline CDR1 and CDR2: LNHDA and SQIVND (reference sequence). This CDR3 has 16 residues. CDR3 protein: CASSSTGTGGGYEQYF. The CDR3 nucleotides are TGTGCCAGTAGTTCTACCGGGACAGGGGGGGGCTACGAGCAGTACTTC.

The rearrangement uses TRBV19 and TRBJ2-5; D call uncertain. Trimming cost V 1 base and J 2 bases, with 5 bases left between them. CDR3 size: 13 residues. In germline, CDR1 is LNHDA, CDR2 SQIVND (reference sequence). The CDR3, as DNA: TGTGCCAGTAGTATAGGCATACAAGAGACCCAGTACTTC. Amino acid sequence: CASSIGIQETQYF. Together with reference TRBV19 and TRBJ2-5, the CDR3 gives the full variable domain: DGGITQSPKYLFRKEGQNVTLSCEQNLNHDAMYWYRQDPGQGLRLIYYSQIVNDFQKGDIAEGYSVSREKKESFPLTVTSAQKNPTAFYLCASSIGIQETQYFGPGTRLLVL.

The genes are TRBV6-4 and TRBJ2-2; D is uncertain. The germline CDR1 and CDR2 sequences are MRHNA and SNTAGT. V lost 5 bases and J 8 bases, leaving 18 bases between the germline ends. The CDR3 loop spans 15 amino acids. The CDR3 nucleotides are TGTGCCAGCAGTCCCGTTGAAGGGTGGATGGGGGAGCTGTTTTTT. Encoded protein: CASSPVEGWMGELFF.

This chain links TRBV2 with TRBJ2-3, with unresolved D. Germline loops: CDR1 SNHLY, CDR2 FYNNEI. The germline V and J ends were trimmed by 4 bases and 1 base, with 6 bases remaining between them. The CDR3 loop spans 13 amino acids. CDR3 coding DNA: TGTGCCAGCAGTGCACTGGGCACAGATACGCAGTATTTT. Its translation: CASSALGTDTQYF. The full variable domain, completed using reference TRBV2 and TRBJ2-3, is EPEVTQTPSHQVTQMGQEVILRCVPISNHLYFYWYRQILGQKVEFLVSFYNNEISEKSEIFDDQFSVERPDGSNFTLKIRSTKLEDSAMYFCASSALGTDTQYFGPGTRLTVL.

This clone came up a few times. Given a far larger clone just one base away, this is likely a sequencing read error. V and J are TRBV5-6 and TRBJ1-1; D may be TRBD1 (6 bases). Trimming removed 2 bases at V and 2 bases at J, with 10 bases between. This CDR3 has 14 amino acids. The germline V gene has CDR1 SGHDT and CDR2 YYEEEE. Here the CDR3 reads CASSFGQINTEAFF. The CDR3, as DNA: TGTGCCAGCAGCTTCGGACAGATAAACACTGAAGCTTTCTTT.

The rearrangement links TRBV7-9 to TRBJ2-1, with TRBD2 identical over 9 bases. V trimming: 2 bases; J trimming: 7 bases; junction bases outside the gene matches: 6. This CDR3 region has 15 residues. CDR1 SEHNR and CDR2 FQNEAQ come from the germline V gene (reference sequence). CDR3 DNA: TGTGCCAGCAGCTTACTAGCGGGGTCTTGGAATGAGCAGTTCTTC. Translation gives CASSLLAGSWNEQFF.

The rearrangement joins TRBV18 to TRBJ1-2; TRBD1 aligns across 8 bases. J gave up 7 bases and V 3 bases, and 7 bases lay outside the gene matches. The CDR3 is 14 amino acids. Germline V lookup: CDR1 KGHSH, CDR2 LQKENI. CDR3 in amino acids: CASSPFQGALGYTF. CDR3 nucleotides: TGTGCCAGCTCACCGTTCCAGGGGGCTCTTGGCTACACCTTC.

The chain carries TRBV4-2 and TRBJ1-3, with D perhaps matching TRBD1 (5 bases). Trimming pared 1 base from V and 1 base from J, leaving 14 bases between. Germline V gene lookup returns CDR1 LGHNA and CDR2 YNFKEQ. This CDR3 contains 17 residues. In DNA, the CDR3 is TGTGCCAGCAGCCAAGTTGGGGACCCACCTTCTGGAAACACCATATATTTT. It is translated as CASSQVGDPPSGNTIYF.

The chain couples TRBV7-2 to TRBJ1-2; D possibly corresponds to TRBD1 (5 bases). The V gene's germline CDR1 is SGHTA and CDR2 FQGNSA. The V and J ends lost 1 base and 2 bases respectively, with 11 bases between them. This CDR3 contains 15 residues. Here the CDR3 reads CASSLVGGFNYGYTF. In DNA, the CDR3 is TGTGCCAGCAGCTTAGTCGGGGGATTCAACTATGGCTACACCTTC.